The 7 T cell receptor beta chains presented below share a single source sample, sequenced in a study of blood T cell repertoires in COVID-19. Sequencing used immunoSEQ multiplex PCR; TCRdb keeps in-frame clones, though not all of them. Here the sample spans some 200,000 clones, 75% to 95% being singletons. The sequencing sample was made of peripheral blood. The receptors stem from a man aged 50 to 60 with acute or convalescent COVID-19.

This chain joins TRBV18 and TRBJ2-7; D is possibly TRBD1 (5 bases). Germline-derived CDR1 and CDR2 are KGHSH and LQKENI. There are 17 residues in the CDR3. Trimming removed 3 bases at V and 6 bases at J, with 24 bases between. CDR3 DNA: TGTGCCAGCTCACCTGGGGCGTCCCAGGTAACGACGCGCGAGCAGTACTTC. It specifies CASSPGASQVTTREQYF.

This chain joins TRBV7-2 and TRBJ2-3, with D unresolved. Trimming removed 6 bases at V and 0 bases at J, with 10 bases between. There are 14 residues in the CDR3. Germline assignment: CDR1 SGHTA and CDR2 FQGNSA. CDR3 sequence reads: CASRPSLSTDTQYF. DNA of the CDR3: TGTGCCAGCAGGCCGAGCCTGAGCACAGATACGCAGTATTTT.

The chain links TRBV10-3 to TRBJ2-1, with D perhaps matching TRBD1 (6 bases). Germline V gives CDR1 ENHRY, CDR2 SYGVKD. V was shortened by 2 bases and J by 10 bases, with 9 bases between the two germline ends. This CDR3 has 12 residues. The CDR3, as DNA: TGTGCCATCAGTGAGAGGGGGAAAGAGCAGTTCTTC. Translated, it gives CAISERGKEQFF.

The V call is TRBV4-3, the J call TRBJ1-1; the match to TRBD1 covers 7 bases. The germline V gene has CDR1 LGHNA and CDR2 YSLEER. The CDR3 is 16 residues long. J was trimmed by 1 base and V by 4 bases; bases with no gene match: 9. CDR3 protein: CASSPAPGQRNTEAFF. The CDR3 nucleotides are TGCGCCAGCAGCCCCGCCCCGGGACAGAGGAACACTGAAGCTTTCTTT.

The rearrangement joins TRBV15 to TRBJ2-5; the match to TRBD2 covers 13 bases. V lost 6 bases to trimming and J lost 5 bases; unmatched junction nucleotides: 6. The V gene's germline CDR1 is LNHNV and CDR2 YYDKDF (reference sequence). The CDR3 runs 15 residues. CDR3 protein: CATRRTSGSSETQYF. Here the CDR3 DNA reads TGTGCCACCAGGCGGACTAGCGGGAGTTCGGAGACCCAGTACTTC.

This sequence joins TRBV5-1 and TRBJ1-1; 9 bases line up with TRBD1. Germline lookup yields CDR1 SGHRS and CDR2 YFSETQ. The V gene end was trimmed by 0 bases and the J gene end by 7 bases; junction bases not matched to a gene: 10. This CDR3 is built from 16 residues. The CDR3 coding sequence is TGCGCCAGCAGCTTGGCCGGCAGACGGGGACAGGGTGAAGCTTTCTTT. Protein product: CASSLAGRRGQGEAFF.

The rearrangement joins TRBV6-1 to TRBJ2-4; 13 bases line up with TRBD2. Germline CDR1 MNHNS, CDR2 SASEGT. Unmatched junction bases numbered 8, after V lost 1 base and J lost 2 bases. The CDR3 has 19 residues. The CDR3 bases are TGTGCCAGCAGTGAAGATACTAGCGGGAGGGCCGTTACCAAAAACATTCAGTACTTC. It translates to CASSEDTSGRAVTKNIQYF.